This record concerns one TCR beta chain sequence. This sample was included in a study of cytomegalovirus exposure and HLA in healthy donors. PCR used 60 Vbeta primers and 13 Jbeta primers. Repertoires were generated with immunoSEQ multiplex PCR, while TCRdb's copy carries only in-frame clones and drops some. The sample has about 89,000 clones, around 81% seen once. Trimming cost V 3 bases and J 2 bases; bases outside gene matches: 3. CDR3 length equals 15 residues. CDR1 and CDR2 (germline): SGHTA, FQGNSA. This chain joins TRBV7-2 and TRBJ2-7; 11 bases are a match to TRBD1. The specimen was PBMCs. The receptor was isolated from a female donor in good health and CMV-seropositive. CDR3 loop: CASSFRDRGTYEQYF. The DNA for the CDR3 is TGTGCCAGCAGCTTCCGGGACAGGGGGACCTACGAGCAGTACTTC.